The next 30 T cell receptor beta chains were all read from a single sample in a study of CD8 T cells in ankylosing spondylitis. Each CDR3 protein gets one entry after TCRdb re-called the 5' RACE reads with MiXCR. Among 25,000 to 35,000 distinct CDR3 sequences listed, 13% to 15% were seen once. The sequenced sample was blood. The origin of the receptors is a male donor with ankylosing spondylitis or in good health (not recorded which).

The chain links TRBV4-1 to TRBJ2-7, with D perhaps matching TRBD1 (5 bases). Trimming left V 3 bases short and J 6 bases short, with 6 bases between. The CDR3 consists of 11 residues. Per the germline V gene, CDR1 is MGHRA and CDR2 is YSYEKL. The CDR3 reads CASSQGLEQYF. In DNA form, the CDR3 reads TGCGCCAGCAGCCAGGGGCTCGAGCAGTACTTC.

On this clonotype itself: This could be a read error, since a much larger clone is one nucleotide away. This rearrangement joins TRBV20-1 to TRBJ2-3, with TRBD1 identical over 9 bases. Germline CDR1 DFQATT, CDR2 SNEGSKA (reference sequence). This CDR3 has 15 residues. The CDR3, as DNA: TGCAGTGGCTACAATTCCGGACAGGGGACAGATATGCAGTATTTT. Its protein product is CSGYNSGQGTDMQYF.

In its sample, this clonotype was seen a few times. The genes are TRBV4-2 and TRBJ2-2; D is unclear. Germline V gives CDR1 LGHNA, CDR2 YNFKEQ. The V end lost 3 bases, the J end lost 1 base, and 6 bases lay between the germline ends. This CDR3 region has 14 residues. The CDR3 spells CASSQLGNTGELFF. The CDR3 nucleotides are TGTGCCAGCAGCCAGTTAGGGAACACCGGGGAGCTGTTTTTT.

The J gene is TRBJ2-3, the V gene TRBV10-3, with unresolved D. This CDR3 contains 15 residues. The ends were cut back, 0 bases at V and 1 base at J, with 8 bases in the middle. CDR1 and CDR2 (germline): ENHRY, SYGVKD. This CDR3 is CAISESSVGTDTQYF. CDR3 in DNA: TGTGCCATCAGTGAGTCTTCGGTGGGCACAGATACGCAGTATTTT.

The CDR3 nucleotides read TGTGCCAGCAGGACTAGCGGTAACAATGAGCAGTTCTTC. Translated, it gives CASRTSGNNEQFF. This chain links TRBV27 with TRBJ2-1; 9 nucleotides match TRBD2. CDR1 and CDR2 from the germline V gene are MNHEY and SMNVEV (reference sequence). J gave up 5 bases and V 6 bases, and 2 bases lay outside the gene matches. The CDR3 totals 13 residues.

CDR3: CASSHLPGTSPYEQYF. For the CDR3, the DNA is TGCGCCAGCAGCCACCTGCCAGGGACTTCACCCTACGAGCAGTACTTC. The rearrangement uses TRBV4-1 and TRBJ2-7; D might be TRBD2 (6 bases). The V end lost 3 bases, the J end lost 2 bases, and 17 bases lay between the germline ends. The CDR3 has 16 residues. Germline V gene data show CDR1 as MGHRA and CDR2 as YSYEKL.

This rearrangement joins TRBV6-1 to TRBJ2-7, with D uncertain. The V end was cut by 4 bases, the J end by 7 bases, with 14 bases between. Germline V gene sequence: CDR1 MNHNS, CDR2 SASEGT. CDR3 length: 13 residues. The DNA for the CDR3 is TGTGCCAGCAGTGTGGCGGCCCTCAGGGAGCAGTACGTC. This codes for CASSVAALREQYV.

This clonotype was observed a handful of times. V is TRBV5-1 and J is TRBJ2-2; D may be TRBD1 (6 bases). Germline CDR1 and CDR2: SGHRS and YFSETQ. The germline V and J ends were trimmed by 4 bases and 5 bases, with 9 bases remaining between them. The CDR3 totals 13 residues. CDR3 loop: CASSPGQTGELFF. The CDR3 DNA follows: TGCGCCAGCAGCCCAGGACAGACCGGGGAGCTGTTTTTT.

V gene TRBV19 combines with J gene TRBJ2-1, with 11 bases matching TRBD2. The CDR3 has 16 residues. Unmatched junction bases numbered 5, after V lost 7 bases and J lost 0 bases. Germline assignment: CDR1 LNHDA and CDR2 SQIVND (reference sequence). CDR3: CASTPTSGSSYNEQFF. CDR3 DNA sequence: TGTGCCAGTACCCCTACTAGCGGGAGCTCCTACAATGAGCAGTTCTTC.

The rearrangement joins TRBV7-2 to TRBJ2-1, with TRBD1 matching 7 bases. The germline CDR1 and CDR2 sequences are SGHTA and FQGNSA. The CDR3 consists of 14 residues. V was pared by 6 bases and J by 3 bases, with 5 bases of the junction left unmatched. Here the CDR3 DNA reads TGTGCCAGCAGTAGGGACAGTCGCTACAATGAGCAGTTCTTC. The encoded protein is CASSRDSRYNEQFF.

The sample holds a few counts of this clonotype. The rearrangement links TRBV4-3 to TRBJ2-2, with D uncertain. Germline assignment: CDR1 LGHNA and CDR2 YSLEER. Trimming stripped 0 bases from V and 1 base from J, with 12 bases between. This CDR3 comprises 17 residues. CDR3 sequence: CASSQDVRIRNTGELFF. CDR3 coding DNA: TGCGCCAGCAGCCAAGATGTACGGATAAGGAACACCGGGGAGCTGTTTTTT.

The chain has TRBV29-1 and TRBJ2-2; D is possibly TRBD1 (6 bases). Per germline, CDR1 SQVTM and CDR2 ANQGSEA. CDR3 length: 15 amino acids. Trimming took 3 bases from V and 0 from J, leaving 11 bases between them. The CDR3 region has the DNA TGCAGCGTTGATAGAACAGGGTCGAACACCGGGGAGCTGTTTTTT. It codes for CSVDRTGSNTGELFF.

The rearrangement uses TRBV12-3 or TRBV12-4 and TRBJ2-3; D is possibly TRBD2 (5 bases). The CDR3 spans 15 residues. V was shortened by 3 bases and J by 5 bases, with 15 bases between the two germline ends. The CDR3 DNA follows: TGTGCCAGCAGTTTTCCCGGGTCCCGGGGAGATACGCAGTATTTT. This gives the protein CASSFPGSRGDTQYF.

Points on this clonotype: Relative to the germline gene, one junction end is altered; a read error may explain this. V gene TRBV15 combines with J gene TRBJ1-1; D remains ambiguous. CDR3 size: 13 residues. Germline assignment: CDR1 LNHNV and CDR2 YYDKDF (reference sequence). This CDR3 reads CVTSRDADTEAFF. The CDR3 DNA sequence: TGTGTCACCAGCAGAGATGCCGACACTGAAGCTTTCTTT. Drawing the rest from reference TRBV15 and TRBJ1-1, the complete variable domain is DAMVIQNPRYQVTQFGKPVTLSCSQTLNHNVMYWYQQKSSQAPKLLFHYYDKDFNNEADTPDNFQSRRPNTSFCFLDIRSPGLGDTAMYLCVTSRDADTEAFFGQGTRLTVV.

The table lists this clonotype with a few counts. The chain couples TRBV12-3 or TRBV12-4 to TRBJ2-7; D gene uncertain. The V end lost 6 bases, the J end lost 2 bases, and 11 bases lay between the germline ends. This CDR3 is built from 13 residues. The CDR3 loop is CASSYMGPYEQYF. The CDR3 nucleotides are TGTGCCAGCAGCTACATGGGTCCCTACGAGCAGTACTTC.

Only a few counts were recorded for this clonotype. The rearrangement links TRBV7-2 to TRBJ2-3; D possibly uses TRBD1 or TRBD2 (5 bases each). Trimming left V 0 bases short and J 4 bases short, with 5 bases between. There are 13 residues in the CDR3. Germline CDR1 SGHTA, CDR2 FQGNSA. In DNA form, the CDR3 reads TGTGCCAGCAGCTTAGCGGGGGCAGATACGCAGTATTTT. This codes for CASSLAGADTQYF.

The chain combines TRBV30 with TRBJ1-2; 7 bases are shared with TRBD1. V was clipped by 0 bases and J by 2 bases; unmatched bases: 15. The CDR3 is 18 amino acids. Germline CDR1 and CDR2: GTSNPN and SVGIG (reference sequence). The CDR3: CAWSVKGAPPTYNYGYTF. CDR3 nucleotides: TGTGCCTGGAGTGTAAAGGGGGCCCCCCCCACTTACAACTATGGCTACACCTTC.

This clonotype was picked up a small number of times. The chain combines TRBV2 with TRBJ1-1; D gene uncertain. Germline values: CDR1 SNHLY, CDR2 FYNNEI. The length of the CDR3 is 11 residues. The germline V and J ends were trimmed by 7 bases and 1 base, with 4 bases remaining between them. The CDR3 here is CASKRNTEAFF. DNA of the CDR3: TGTGCCAGCAAGCGGAACACTGAAGCTTTCTTT.

The chain recombines TRBV27 with TRBJ2-7; D gene ambiguous. The CDR3 is 14 amino acids. Deletions cut 5 bases from V and 3 bases from J, with 14 bases between. Germline values: CDR1 MNHEY, CDR2 SMNVEV (reference sequence). CDR3 in amino acids: CASSPIIRVYEQYF. Written as DNA, the CDR3 is TGTGCCAGCAGTCCCATTATTAGGGTCTACGAGCAGTACTTC.

A few counts support this clonotype. This chain connects TRBV7-2 to TRBJ2-2; 9 bases are shared with TRBD2. The CDR3 length is 16 residues. J lost 4 bases, V lost 4 bases, and 7 bases had no gene match. Germline values: CDR1 SGHTA, CDR2 FQGNSA. The CDR3 is CASSYGLAHTTGELFF. The CDR3 region has the DNA TGTGCCAGCAGCTACGGACTAGCGCATACCACCGGGGAGCTGTTTTTT.

This clonotype was observed a handful of times. V and J are TRBV29-1 and TRBJ2-3; D ambiguous. The CDR3 contains 13 residues. The germline gives CDR1 SQVTM, CDR2 ANQGSEA. V dropped 3 bases and J dropped 2 bases, with 9 bases sitting between them. CDR3 sequence: CSVESKATDTQYF. The CDR3 nucleotides read TGCAGCGTTGAGAGTAAAGCCACAGATACGCAGTATTTT.

This clonotype has just a few counts. The CDR3, as DNA: TGTGCCAGCAGTTTACTAGCGGGAGGGCCGGTACCAGATACGCAGTATTTT. As protein: CASSLLAGGPVPDTQYF. The J gene is TRBJ2-3, the V gene TRBV12-3 or TRBV12-4; 12 bases fit TRBD2. This CDR3 contains 17 residues. Trimming at V came to 2 bases and at J to 4 bases, leaving 7 bases not matched to a gene.

This chain links TRBV5-1 with TRBJ1-4; D is possibly TRBD1 (5 bases). Germline CDR1 SGHRS, CDR2 YFSETQ. The CDR3 covers 15 residues. V was pared by 4 bases and J by 0 bases, with 10 bases between. The CDR3 nucleotides read TGCGCCAGCAGCCCTGGACACCCAACTAATGAAAAACTGTTTTTT. Translating it yields CASSPGHPTNEKLFF.

This clonotype occurred once. The chain joins TRBV4-1 to TRBJ2-1, with no clear D. Germline CDR1 MGHRA, CDR2 YSYEKL. V dropped 0 bases and J dropped 7 bases, with 10 bases sitting between them. This CDR3 is 14 amino acids long. The CDR3 DNA reads TGCGCCAGCAGCCAAGAGGCGGTGGGGAATGAGCAGTTCTTC. Translating gives CASSQEAVGNEQFF.

This clonotype was seen more than once but under ten times. This rearrangement joins TRBV6-6 to TRBJ1-5, with unresolved D. Between the trimmed V and J ends, which lost 0 bases and 5 bases, there was a span of 17 bases. Looked up from germline, CDR1 is MNHNY and CDR2 is SVGAGI (reference sequence). The length of the CDR3 is 17 residues. The CDR3 loop is CASSYSSFRNLYQPQHF. Here the CDR3 DNA reads TGTGCCAGCAGTTACTCGAGCTTCAGGAACCTATATCAGCCCCAGCATTTT.

This clonotype was observed a few times. The rearrangement uses TRBV28 and TRBJ2-1; the match to TRBD2 covers 10 bases. The CDR3 runs 16 residues. From germline, CDR1 is MDHEN and CDR2 SYDVKM. V lost 5 bases and J lost 3; bases outside the gene matches: 7. DNA for the CDR3: TGTGCCAGCAGTGTCTCCGGGACTAGCGTCTACAATGAGCAGTTCTTC. This encodes CASSVSGTSVYNEQFF.

This chain joins TRBV28 and TRBJ2-5; 9 positions agree with TRBD1. The CDR3 covers 15 residues. The V gene end was trimmed by 8 bases and the J gene end by 5 bases; junction bases not matched to a gene: 12. From germline, CDR1 is MDHEN and CDR2 SYDVKM. CDR3 residues: CASRGQGLFVETQYF. The CDR3 DNA follows: TGTGCCAGCCGCGGACAGGGGTTGTTTGTTGAGACCCAGTACTTC.

This clonotype was seen many times. The genes are TRBV5-1 and TRBJ2-3, with D perhaps TRBD1 or TRBD2 (6 bases each). Trimming shortened V by 4 bases and J by 6 bases, and 15 bases separated the two germline ends. The V gene's germline CDR1 is SGHRS and CDR2 YFSETQ. The CDR3 is 14 residues long. The CDR3 is CASSHTGRQDTQYF. CDR3 nucleotide sequence: TGCGCCAGCAGCCACACAGGGAGGCAGGATACGCAGTATTTT.

The rearrangement links TRBV21-1 to TRBJ1-1; TRBD1, the table's D call, lacks a check against the DNA. TRBV21-1 is an annotated pseudogene. The CDR3 length is 15 residues. CDR3 residues: CASSKARQGNTEAFF. The DNA for the CDR3 is TGTGCCAGCAGCAAAGCACGACAGGGAAACACTGAAGCTTTCTTT.

This clonotype was seen a few times. The chain couples TRBV3-1 to TRBJ1-1, with D maybe TRBD1 (6 bases). The germline gives CDR1 LGHDT, CDR2 YNNKEL (reference sequence). Deletions cut 4 bases from V and 4 bases from J, with 16 bases between. The CDR3 is 15 amino acids. CDR3 protein: CASSPPTGLATEAFF. CDR3 coding DNA: TGTGCCAGCAGCCCGCCGACAGGTCTGGCCACTGAAGCTTTCTTT.